This T cell receptor (beta chain) was captured in a study of EBV T-cell therapy then PD-1 blockade in nasopharyngeal carcinoma (dated by TCRdb to 2020 to 2023). The sample's treatment or condition label, decoded: AdE1-LMPpoly-expanded autologous EBV-specific T-cell therapy followed by anti-PD-1 nivolumab. Genomic DNA was extracted from sorted cells using the Qiagen DNeasy Kit. Deep sequencing of the TCR beta chain was done on the immunoSEQ platform. In the paper's pipeline: The immunoSEQ Analyzer software was used to analyze the repertoire data. Entries here come from immuneACCESS through TCRdb and include only in-frame sequences with V and J called. Some clones fail to appear in such tables; in the studies checked, an unresolved V gene covers under half of the shortfall, and the cause of the remainder is unknown. That table supplies the V and J calls and clone size; D and trimming were determined from the DNA. The sample has about 20,000 clones on record, 82% of them singletons. Clones ranked in the top ten supply roughly a quarter of the sample.

The germline V gene (reference sequence) gives CDR1 as LNHDA and CDR2 as SQIVND. V was cut back by 5 bases and J by 0 bases, leaving a gap of 11 bases between them. From its cysteine to its phenylalanine, the CDR3 spans 15 amino acids. CDR3 DNA only is kept here, 45 bases in frame from base 1. A remark on this clone: Its antigen is currently not known. Base qualities are not provided; no much larger clone lies one nucleotide away.

The receptor comes from a man aged 35 to 55 with nasopharyngeal carcinoma. The sequence is built from TRBV19 and TRBJ2-1; TRBD1 might be the D gene, on 5 matching bases. Material: CD8+ T cells from blood, obtained at day -245 from a patient whose treatment included autologous EBV-specific T cells and nivolumab. The DNA reads as follows: TGTGCCAGTAGTGAACAGGACGGCTCCTACAATGAGCAGTTCTTC. This sequence encodes CASSEQDGSYNEQFF.